This T cell receptor beta chain was identified in a study of T cells after yellow fever vaccination. This CDR3 is 14 amino acids long. Germline-derived CDR1 and CDR2 are SGHDT and YYEEEE. V was clipped by 7 bases and J by 0 bases, with 11 bases between them. Of note for this clonotype: Its antigen is not known.

The study's findings and limits: Post-booster repertoires contained most primary-vaccination clones again (about 95% CD4, about 90% CD8). Relatively few clonotypes were ones that appeared in both CD4 and CD8 compartments. Weaker overall, the secondary response nonetheless peaked faster (day 5 versus 15).

UMIs were added to TCR cDNA along with a universal primer site when it was made by 5'RACE template switching. TCRdb recomputed calls from the 5' RACE reads with MiXCR, one row per CDR3 protein. The sample consists of some 100,000 distinct CDR3 sequences, approximately 7.1% of them appearing once. The source material was CD4+ T cells sorted from PBMCs, sampled around 45 days after the first yellow fever vaccination. This clonotype was sampled from a man aged 18 to 29 who received the YFV17D yellow fever vaccine. J is TRBJ1-3 and V is TRBV5-6; a weak D match, TRBD1 (6 bases). The CDR3 bases are TGTGCCAGCCTGGACAGTAGCTCTGGAAACACCATATATTTT. Protein sequence: CASLDSSSGNTIYF. The full variable domain, in which reference TRBV5-6 and TRBJ1-3 provide the parts outside the CDR3, is DAGVTQSPTHLIKTRGQQVTLRCSPKSGHDTVSWYQQALGQGPQFIFQYYEEEERQRGNFPDRFSGHQFPNYSSELNVNALLLGDSALYLCASLDSSSGNTIYFGEGSWLTVV.